The rows below give T cell receptor beta chains drawn from one sample of a study of T cell repertoires in cytomegalovirus infection. TCRdb called the reads again in MiXCR, with one record for every CDR3 protein. Of 130,000 or so distinct CDR3 sequences listed, about 6.5% are singletons. The specimen sequenced was PBMCs. The receptor set was obtained from a human donor in good health (CMV status not recorded). Some clones in this sample may be carry-over from other donors' samples. Both conserved end residues are part of each CDR3. The D gene is left open where the match is weak. For some rows the clone size is stated as once, few or many, or as a class when expanded; others skip it.

D gene,V gene,J gene,clone size,CDR3 protein,CDR3 DNA
NA,TRBV20-1,TRBJ2-5,few,CSARADWGQETQYF,TGCAGTGCTAGAGCGGACTGGGGGCAAGAGACCCAGTACTTC
NA,TRBV20-1,TRBJ1-3,few,CSASLVAGNTIYF,TGCAGTGCTAGTCTAGTAGCTGGAAACACCATATATTTT
NA,TRBV7-2,TRBJ2-3,NA,CASSSPPVDTQYF,TGTGCCAGCAGCTCTCCCCCGGTGGATACGCAGTATTTT
NA,TRBV9,TRBJ2-2,many,CASSIRVTGELFF,TGTGCCAGCAGCATCAGGGTTACCGGGGAGCTGTTTTTT
TRBD1,TRBV7-2,TRBJ2-5,many,CASSSHRGLETQYF,TGTGCCAGCAGCTCGCACAGGGGGCTAGAGACCCAGTACTTC
TRBD1,TRBV20-1,TRBJ1-5,NA,CSASGQGYDQPQHF,TGCAGTGCATCGGGACAGGGGTACGATCAGCCCCAGCATTTT
NA,TRBV18,TRBJ1-1,NA,CASSPWGRTEAFF,TGTGCCAGCTCACCATGGGGCCGGACTGAAGCTTTCTTT
TRBD1,TRBV28,TRBJ1-4,NA,CASSLQGVRYEKLFF,TGTGCCAGCAGTCTACAGGGGGTCCGATATGAAAAACTGTTTTTT
NA,TRBV6-2/TRBV6-3,TRBJ1-5,many,CASNTRGNQPQHF,TGTGCCAGCAACACAAGGGGGAATCAGCCCCAGCATTTT
TRBD1,TRBV5-6,TRBJ2-5,many,CASSLQGQETQYF,TGTGCCAGCAGCTTACAGGGGCAAGAGACCCAGTACTTC
TRBD1,TRBV7-2,TRBJ2-5,many,CASSSPRAGGIETQYF,TGTGCCAGCAGCTCCCCTCGTGCAGGGGGCATCGAGACCCAGTACTTC
TRBD1,TRBV2,TRBJ1-4,many,CASSLQGIEEKLFF,TGTGCCAGCAGTTTACAGGGGATTGAGGAAAAACTGTTTTTT
NA,TRBV23-1,TRBJ2-3,many,CASSHSRSTDTQYF,TGCGCCAGCAGTCACTCTAGGAGCACAGATACGCAGTATTTT
TRBD1,TRBV7-2,TRBJ1-5,many,CASSLTGGGQPQHF,TGTGCCAGCAGCCTGACAGGGGGTGGCCAGCCCCAGCATTTT
NA,TRBV7-2,TRBJ2-5,many,CASSLVSGAAQETQYF,TGTGCCAGCAGCTTAGTTTCCGGGGCCGCGCAAGAGACCCAGTACTTC
NA,TRBV4-3,TRBJ2-7,many,CASSQDRGRGDEQYF,TGCGCCAGCAGCCAAGATCGAGGTAGGGGGGACGAGCAGTACTTC
NA,TRBV4-1,TRBJ2-5,few,CASSQPTAEKRAQETQYF,TGCGCCAGCAGCCAGCCTACGGCGGAGAAGAGGGCCCAAGAGACCCAGTACTTC
TRBD2,TRBV7-6,TRBJ2-7,many,CASSLSGLAHEQYF,TGTGCCAGCAGCTTGTCGGGACTAGCCCACGAGCAGTACTTC
NA,TRBV7-3,TRBJ2-1,many,CASSLTKTTGQSNEQFF,TGTGCCAGCAGCTTAACGAAGACCACAGGCCAAAGCAATGAGCAGTTCTTC
NA,TRBV28,TRBJ1-6,many,CASSFPGAQSPLHF,TGTGCCAGCAGTTTCCCGGGGGCGCAATCACCCCTCCACTTT